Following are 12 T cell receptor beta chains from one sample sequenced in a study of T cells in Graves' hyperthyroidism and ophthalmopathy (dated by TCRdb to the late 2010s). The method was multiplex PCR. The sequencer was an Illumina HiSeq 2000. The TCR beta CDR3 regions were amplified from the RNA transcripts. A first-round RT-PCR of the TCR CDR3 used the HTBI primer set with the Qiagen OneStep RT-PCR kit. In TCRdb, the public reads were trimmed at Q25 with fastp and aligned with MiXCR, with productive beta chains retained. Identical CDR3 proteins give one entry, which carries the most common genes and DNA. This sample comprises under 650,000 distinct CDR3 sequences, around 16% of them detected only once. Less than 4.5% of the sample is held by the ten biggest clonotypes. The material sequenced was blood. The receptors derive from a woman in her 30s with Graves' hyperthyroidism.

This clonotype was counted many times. CDR3 in DNA: TGTGCCAGCAGTTTAACTGGGCCCTATGGCTACACCTTC. Amino acid sequence: CASSLTGPYGYTF. The chain employs TRBV12-3 or TRBV12-4 and TRBJ1-2, with no clear D. V was pared by 2 bases and J by 4 bases, with 8 bases between. The length of the CDR3 is 13 residues.

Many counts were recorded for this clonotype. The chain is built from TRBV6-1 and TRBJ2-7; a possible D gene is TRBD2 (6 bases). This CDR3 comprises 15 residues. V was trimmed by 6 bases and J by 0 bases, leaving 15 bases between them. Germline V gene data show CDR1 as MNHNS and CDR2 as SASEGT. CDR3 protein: CASSLTRGGSYEQYF. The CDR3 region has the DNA TGTGCCAGCAGCTTGACTAGGGGCGGCTCCTACGAGCAGTACTTC.

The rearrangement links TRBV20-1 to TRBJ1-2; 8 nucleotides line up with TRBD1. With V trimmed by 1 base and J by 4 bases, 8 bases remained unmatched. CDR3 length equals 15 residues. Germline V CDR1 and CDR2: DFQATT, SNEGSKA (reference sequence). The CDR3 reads CSARGRQGAGYGYTF. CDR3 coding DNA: TGCAGTGCTAGAGGAAGGCAGGGGGCCGGCTATGGCTACACCTTC.

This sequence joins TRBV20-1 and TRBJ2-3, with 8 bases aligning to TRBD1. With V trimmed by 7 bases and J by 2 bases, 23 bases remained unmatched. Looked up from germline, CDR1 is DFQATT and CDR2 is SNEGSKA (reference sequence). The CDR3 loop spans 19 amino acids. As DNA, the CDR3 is TGCAGTGTGGCCCTGGGGGCCATAGGACAGGGAACTACCACAGATACGCAGTATTTT. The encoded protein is CSVALGAIGQGTTTDTQYF.

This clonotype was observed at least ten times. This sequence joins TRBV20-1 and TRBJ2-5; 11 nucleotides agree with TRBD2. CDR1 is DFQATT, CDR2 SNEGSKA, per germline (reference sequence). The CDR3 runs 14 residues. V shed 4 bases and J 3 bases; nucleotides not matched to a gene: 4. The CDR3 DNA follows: TGCAGTGCTACGGGGACTAGCGGCAAAGAGACCCAGTACTTC. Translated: CSATGTSGKETQYF.

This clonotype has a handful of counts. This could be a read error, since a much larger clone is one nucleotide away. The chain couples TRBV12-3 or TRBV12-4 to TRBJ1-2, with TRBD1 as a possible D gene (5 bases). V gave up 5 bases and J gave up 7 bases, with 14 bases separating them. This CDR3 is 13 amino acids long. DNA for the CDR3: TGTGCCAGCAGTACTTCAGGGCATTCTGGCTACACCTTC. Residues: CASSTSGHSGYTF.

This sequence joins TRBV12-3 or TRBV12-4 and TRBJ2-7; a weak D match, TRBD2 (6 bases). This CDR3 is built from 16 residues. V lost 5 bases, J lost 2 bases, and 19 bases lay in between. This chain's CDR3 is CASSKPTRGSTYEQYF. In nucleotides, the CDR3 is TGTGCCAGCAGTAAGCCGACTAGAGGCTCGACCTACGAGCAGTACTTC.

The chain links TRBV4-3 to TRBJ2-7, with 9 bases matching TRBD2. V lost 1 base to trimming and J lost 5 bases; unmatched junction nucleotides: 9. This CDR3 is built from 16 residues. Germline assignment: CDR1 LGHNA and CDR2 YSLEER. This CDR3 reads CASSQGPSGKRDEQYF. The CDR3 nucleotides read TGCGCCAGCAGCCAAGGTCCTAGCGGGAAAAGGGACGAGCAGTACTTC.

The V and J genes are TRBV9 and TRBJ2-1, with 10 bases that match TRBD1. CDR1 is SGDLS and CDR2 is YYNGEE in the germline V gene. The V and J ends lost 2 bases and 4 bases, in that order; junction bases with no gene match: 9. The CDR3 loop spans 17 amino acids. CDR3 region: CASSVRLGQGEYNEQFF. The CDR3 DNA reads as TGTGCCAGCAGCGTGAGGCTAGGACAGGGGGAGTACAATGAGCAGTTCTTC.

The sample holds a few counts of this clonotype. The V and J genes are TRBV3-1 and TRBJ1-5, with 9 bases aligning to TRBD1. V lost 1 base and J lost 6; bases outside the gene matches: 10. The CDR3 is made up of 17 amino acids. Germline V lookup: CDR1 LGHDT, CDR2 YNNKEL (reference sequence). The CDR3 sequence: CASSQGLKTGGGQPQHF. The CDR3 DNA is TGTGCCAGCAGCCAAGGTTTAAAAACAGGGGGCGGTCAGCCCCAGCATTTT.

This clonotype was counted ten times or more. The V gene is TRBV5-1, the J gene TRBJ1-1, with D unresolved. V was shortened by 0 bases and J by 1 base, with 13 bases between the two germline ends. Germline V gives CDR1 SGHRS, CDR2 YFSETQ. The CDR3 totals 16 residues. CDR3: CASSLAPSRGNTEAFF. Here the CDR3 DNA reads TGCGCCAGCAGCTTGGCCCCCTCCCGAGGGAACACTGAAGCTTTCTTT.

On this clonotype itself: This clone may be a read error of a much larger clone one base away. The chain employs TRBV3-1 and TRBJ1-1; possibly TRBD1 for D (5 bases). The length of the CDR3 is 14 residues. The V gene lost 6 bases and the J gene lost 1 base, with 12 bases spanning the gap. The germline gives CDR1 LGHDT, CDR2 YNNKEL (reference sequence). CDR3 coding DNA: TGTGCCAGCAGTTTTTACAGGTGGAACACTGAAGCTTTCTTT. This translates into CASSFYRWNTEAFF. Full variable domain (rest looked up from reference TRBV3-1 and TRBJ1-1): DTAVSQTPKYLVTQMGNDKSIKCEQNLGHDTMYWYKQDSKKFLKIMFSYNNKELIINETVPNRFSPKSPDKAHLNLHINSLELGDSAVYFCASSFYRWNTEAFFGQGTRLTVV.